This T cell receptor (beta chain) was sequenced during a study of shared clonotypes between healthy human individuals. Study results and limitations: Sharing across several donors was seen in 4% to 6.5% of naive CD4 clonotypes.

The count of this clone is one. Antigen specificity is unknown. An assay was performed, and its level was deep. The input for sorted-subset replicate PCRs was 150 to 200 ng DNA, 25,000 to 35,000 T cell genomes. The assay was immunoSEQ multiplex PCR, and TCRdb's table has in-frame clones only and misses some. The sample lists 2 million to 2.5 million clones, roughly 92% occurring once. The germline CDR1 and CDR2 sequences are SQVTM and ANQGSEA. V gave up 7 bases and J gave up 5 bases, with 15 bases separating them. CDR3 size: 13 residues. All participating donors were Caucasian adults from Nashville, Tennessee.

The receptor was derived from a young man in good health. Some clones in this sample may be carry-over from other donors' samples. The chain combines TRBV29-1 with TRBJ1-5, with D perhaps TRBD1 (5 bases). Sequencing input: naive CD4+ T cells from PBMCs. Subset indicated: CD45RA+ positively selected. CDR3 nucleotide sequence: TGCAGCGCCGGGGCTAGCGCCGATCAGCCCCAGCATTTT. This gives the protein CSAGASADQPQHF.